A single sample is the source of the 18 T cell receptor beta chains below, sequenced in a study of cytomegalovirus exposure and HLA in healthy donors. The repertoire was sequenced with immunoSEQ multiplex PCR; TCRdb's copy has only in-frame clones and lacks some. The data hold around 300,000 clones, with 80% to 90% observed a single time. The sequenced sample consisted of PBMCs. These receptors were collected from a woman aged 18-29 years in good health and CMV-seronegative.

The chain couples TRBV6-4 to TRBJ2-7; 8 nucleotides align to TRBD2. The CDR3 runs 14 residues. The J segment lost 2 bases and the V segment lost 4 bases, leaving 4 bases of the junction unmatched. Germline V gives CDR1 MRHNA, CDR2 SNTAGT. CDR3 coding DNA: TGTGCCAGCAGTGCGGGACTAGGGGCCTACGAGCAGTACTTC. Amino acids: CASSAGLGAYEQYF.

The gene calls are TRBV11-3 and TRBJ2-3; 7 bases line up with TRBD1. Germline CDR1 SGHNT, CDR2 YENEEA. This CDR3 region has 15 residues. The V gene end was trimmed by 2 bases and the J gene end by 2 bases; junction bases not matched to a gene: 4. The CDR3 sequence: CASSLLGQPTDTQYF. The CDR3 DNA follows: TGTGCCAGCAGCTTACTGGGACAGCCCACAGATACGCAGTATTTT. The full variable domain, completed using reference TRBV11-3 and TRBJ2-3, is EAGVVQSPRYKIIEKKQPVAFWCNPISGHNTLYWYLQNLGQGPELLIRYENEEAVDDSQLPKDRFSAERLKGVDSTLKIQPAELGDSAVYLCASSLLGQPTDTQYFGPGTRLTVL.

A remark on this clone: Other DNA sequences in the sample encode the same CDR3. V gene TRBV29-1 combines with J gene TRBJ2-3; TRBD2 might be the D (6 bases). Germline loops: CDR1 SQVTM, CDR2 ANQGSEA. This CDR3 has 13 amino acids. The V end lost 4 bases, the J end lost 0 bases, and 8 bases lay between the germline ends. The CDR3, as DNA: TGCAGCGTTGGTAGCGGAAGCACAGATACGCAGTATTTT. This codes for CSVGSGSTDTQYF.

The chain couples TRBV11-3 to TRBJ2-7; 8 bases map to TRBD2. Germline values: CDR1 SGHNT, CDR2 YENEEA. V lost 5 bases and J lost 2; bases outside the gene matches: 8. CDR3 size: 15 residues. Written as DNA, the CDR3 is TGTGCCAGCAGCGTTCGGGGGGGACTAACCTACGAGCAGTACTTC. It codes for CASSVRGGLTYEQYF.

CDR3 sequence (DNA): TGTGCCAGCAGACTACAGGGGGCGCTGTATAATGAGCAGTTCTTC. Translating it yields CASRLQGALYNEQFF. This chain links TRBV27 with TRBJ2-1; 9 positions match TRBD1. Germline V CDR1 and CDR2: MNHEY, SMNVEV (reference sequence). Trimming took 6 bases from V and 7 from J; bases not matched to a gene: 10. The CDR3 is 15 amino acids.

This chain uses TRBV19 with TRBJ2-3; 7 bases are shared with TRBD2. CDR3 size: 15 residues. The V and J ends lost 4 bases and 0 bases, in that order; junction bases with no gene match: 4. Looked up from germline, CDR1 is LNHDA and CDR2 is SQIVND (reference sequence). The CDR3 nucleotides read TGTGCCAGTAGTAGGAGCGGGATTAGCACAGATACGCAGTATTTT. This codes for CASSRSGISTDTQYF. The variable domain in full, with the rest retrieved from reference TRBV19 and TRBJ2-3, is DGGITQSPKYLFRKEGQNVTLSCEQNLNHDAMYWYRQDPGQGLRLIYYSQIVNDFQKGDIAEGYSVSREKKESFPLTVTSAQKNPTAFYLCASSRSGISTDTQYFGPGTRLTVL.

The rearrangement uses TRBV6-6 and TRBJ2-3; the D gene is possibly TRBD1 (6 bases). The V gene lost 3 bases and the J gene lost 3 bases, with 10 bases spanning the gap. The CDR3 has 14 amino acids. Germline CDR1 and CDR2: MNHNY and SVGAGI (reference sequence). CDR3 loop: CASSYGGRTDTQYF. CDR3 sequence (DNA): TGTGCCAGCAGTTATGGGGGCCGGACAGATACGCAGTATTTT.

The gene calls are TRBV19 and TRBJ2-1; the D gene is possibly TRBD2 (5 bases). The CDR3 extends over 15 amino acids. Per germline, CDR1 LNHDA and CDR2 SQIVND (reference sequence). Trimming took 1 base from V and 4 from J, leaving 11 bases between them. The CDR3 nucleotides are TGTGCCAGTAGTATAGTCGGGATCTCGTACAATGAGCAGTTCTTC. This encodes CASSIVGISYNEQFF.

The V gene is TRBV11-2, the J gene TRBJ1-5; D is unclear. V dropped 2 bases and J dropped 5 bases, with 10 bases sitting between them. The CDR3 runs 14 residues. Looked up from germline, CDR1 is SGHAT and CDR2 is FQNNGV. CDR3 protein: CASSLSGRDQPQHF. CDR3 bases: TGTGCCAGCAGCTTATCGGGAAGGGATCAGCCCCAGCATTTT.

The gene calls are TRBV6-1 and TRBJ2-2; 8 nucleotides agree with TRBD2. This CDR3 has 15 amino acids. V trimming: 7 bases; J trimming: 6 bases; junction bases outside the gene matches: 10. CDR1 is MNHNS and CDR2 is SASEGT in the germline V gene. The CDR3 coding sequence is TGTGCCAGCAAACCGGGACTAGGGGAAGCCGGGGAGCTGTTTTTT. It specifies CASKPGLGEAGELFF.

The CDR3 DNA reads TGTGCCAGCAGCTTAAACGGGATGAACACTGAAGCTTTCTTT. Amino acid sequence: CASSLNGMNTEAFF. This rearrangement joins TRBV7-8 to TRBJ1-1; D remains unclear. Germline CDR1 and CDR2: SGHVS and FQNEAQ. The CDR3 length is 14 residues. Trimming cost V 2 bases and J 0 bases, with 7 bases left between them.

The chain couples TRBV29-1 to TRBJ2-7, with 9 bases aligning to TRBD1. CDR1 is SQVTM and CDR2 is ANQGSEA in the germline V gene. J lost 6 bases, V lost 4 bases, and 7 bases had no gene match. This CDR3 is built from 13 residues. CDR3 DNA: TGCAGCGTTGTTAACAGGGGGCCGGGCGAGCAGTACTTC. Its translation: CSVVNRGPGEQYF.

This clone was counted once. This chain joins TRBV29-1 and TRBJ2-3; tentatively, D is TRBD2 (6 bases). Germline CDR1 is SQVTM and CDR2 is ANQGSEA. Trimming shortened V by 2 bases and J by 6 bases, and 12 bases separated the two germline ends. CDR3 length: 13 residues. In nucleotides, the CDR3 is TGCAGCGTTGAATCTAGCGCCGCGGATACGCAGTATTTT. This sequence encodes CSVESSAADTQYF.

The gene calls are TRBV30 and TRBJ2-7; 7 bases align to TRBD2. The CDR3 is 14 residues long. V lost 0 bases, J lost 6 bases, and 8 bases stayed unmatched. CDR1 is GTSNPN, CDR2 SVGIG, per germline (reference sequence). The CDR3 is CAWSVTGGGVEQYF. The CDR3 nucleotides read TGTGCCTGGAGTGTAACTGGTGGGGGGGTCGAGCAGTACTTC.

The chain employs TRBV7-2 and TRBJ2-3, with 7 bases identical to TRBD1. This CDR3 comprises 15 residues. Germline CDR1 SGHTA, CDR2 FQGNSA. The trim removed 2 bases at V and 4 bases at J, leaving 6 bases unmatched. The CDR3: CASSLTTGKSDTQYF. In DNA, the CDR3 is TGTGCCAGCAGCTTAACGACAGGGAAGTCAGATACGCAGTATTTT.

This rearrangement joins TRBV7-2 to TRBJ2-1; TRBD2 matches 7 bases. The germline V gene encodes CDR1 SGHTA and CDR2 FQGNSA. CDR3 size: 16 residues. With V trimmed by 3 bases and J by 0 bases, 5 bases remained unmatched. CDR3 sequence: CASSFSPSGSYNEQFF. The CDR3 DNA follows: TGTGCCAGCAGCTTTTCCCCTAGCGGCTCCTACAATGAGCAGTTCTTC.

The V and J genes are TRBV5-4 and TRBJ1-6; 8 bases align to TRBD1. This CDR3 has 15 amino acids. Germline V gene lookup returns CDR1 SGHNT and CDR2 YYREEE (reference sequence). Unmatched junction bases numbered 6, after V lost 4 bases and J lost 6 bases. The CDR3 sequence: CASSIGQGGNSPLHF. DNA of the CDR3: TGTGCCAGCAGCATAGGACAGGGAGGTAATTCACCCCTCCACTTT. Combining the CDR3 with reference TRBV5-4 and TRBJ1-6 gives the whole variable domain ETGVTQSPTHLIKTRGQQVTLRCSSQSGHNTVSWYQQALGQGPQFIFQYYREEENGRGNFPPRFSGLQFPNYSSELNVNALELDDSALYLCASSIGQGGNSPLHFGNGTRLTVT.

The chain is built from TRBV19 and TRBJ2-5; D call uncertain. Germline values: CDR1 LNHDA, CDR2 SQIVND (reference sequence). The CDR3 loop spans 13 amino acids. Trimming removed 3 bases from V and 2 bases from J, with 7 bases in between. The CDR3 region is CASSIDGQETQYF. The CDR3 DNA reads TGTGCCAGTAGTATTGACGGGCAAGAGACCCAGTACTTC. Looking up the rest from reference TRBV19 and TRBJ2-5 gives the full variable domain: DGGITQSPKYLFRKEGQNVTLSCEQNLNHDAMYWYRQDPGQGLRLIYYSQIVNDFQKGDIAEGYSVSREKKESFPLTVTSAQKNPTAFYLCASSIDGQETQYFGPGTRLLVL.